This T cell receptor beta chain originates from a study of blood T cell repertoires in COVID-19. Across the study: The analysed material was cDNA or gDNA that came from T cells, B-cell-depleted T cells, or PBMCs.

This CDR3 contains 14 residues. The V gene's germline CDR1 is WSHSY and CDR2 SAAADI. The V end lost 6 bases, the J end lost 0 bases, and 11 bases lay between the germline ends. The table came from immunoSEQ multiplex PCR; TCRdb's copy has only in-frame clones and leaves some out. Here the sample spans approximately 260,000 clones, about 80% being singletons. The TCR sequence derives from a woman older than 75 with acute or convalescent COVID-19. The specimen sequenced was peripheral blood. The chain carries TRBV10-2 and TRBJ1-2, with D tentatively TRBD1 (5 bases). The CDR3 nucleotides are TGCGCCAGCAGAGCGCAGGGTTCTAACTATGGCTACACCTTC. The encoded protein is CASRAQGSNYGYTF.